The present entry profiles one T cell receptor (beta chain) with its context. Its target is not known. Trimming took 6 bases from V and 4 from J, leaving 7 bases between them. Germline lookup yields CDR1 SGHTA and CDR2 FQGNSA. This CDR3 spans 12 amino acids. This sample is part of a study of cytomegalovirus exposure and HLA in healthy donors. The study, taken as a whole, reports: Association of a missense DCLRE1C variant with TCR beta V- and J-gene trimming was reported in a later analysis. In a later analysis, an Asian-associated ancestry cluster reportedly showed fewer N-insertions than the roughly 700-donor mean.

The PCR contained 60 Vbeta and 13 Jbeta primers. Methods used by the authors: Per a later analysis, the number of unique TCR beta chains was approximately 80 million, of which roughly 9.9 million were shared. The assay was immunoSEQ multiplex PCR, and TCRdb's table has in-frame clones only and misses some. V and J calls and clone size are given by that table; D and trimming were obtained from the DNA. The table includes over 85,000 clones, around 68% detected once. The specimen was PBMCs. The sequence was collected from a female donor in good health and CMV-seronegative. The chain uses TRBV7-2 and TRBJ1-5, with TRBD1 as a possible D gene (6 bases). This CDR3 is CASRQGNQPQHF. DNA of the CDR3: TGTGCCAGCAGGCAGGGGAATCAGCCCCAGCATTTT.